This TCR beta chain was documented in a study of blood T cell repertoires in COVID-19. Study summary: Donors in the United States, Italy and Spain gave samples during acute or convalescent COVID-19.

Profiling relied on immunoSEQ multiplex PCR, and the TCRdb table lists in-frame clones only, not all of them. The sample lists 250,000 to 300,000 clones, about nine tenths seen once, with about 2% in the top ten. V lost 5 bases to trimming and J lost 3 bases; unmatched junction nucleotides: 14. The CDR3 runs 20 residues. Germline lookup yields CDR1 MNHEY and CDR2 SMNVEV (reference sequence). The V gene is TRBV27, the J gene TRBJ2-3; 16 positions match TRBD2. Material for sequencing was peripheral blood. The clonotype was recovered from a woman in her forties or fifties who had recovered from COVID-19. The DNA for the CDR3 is TGTGCCAGCAGTCATAACGTTCCGGGACTAGCGGGAGGGGTGACAGATACGCAGTATTTT. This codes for CASSHNVPGLAGGVTDTQYF.